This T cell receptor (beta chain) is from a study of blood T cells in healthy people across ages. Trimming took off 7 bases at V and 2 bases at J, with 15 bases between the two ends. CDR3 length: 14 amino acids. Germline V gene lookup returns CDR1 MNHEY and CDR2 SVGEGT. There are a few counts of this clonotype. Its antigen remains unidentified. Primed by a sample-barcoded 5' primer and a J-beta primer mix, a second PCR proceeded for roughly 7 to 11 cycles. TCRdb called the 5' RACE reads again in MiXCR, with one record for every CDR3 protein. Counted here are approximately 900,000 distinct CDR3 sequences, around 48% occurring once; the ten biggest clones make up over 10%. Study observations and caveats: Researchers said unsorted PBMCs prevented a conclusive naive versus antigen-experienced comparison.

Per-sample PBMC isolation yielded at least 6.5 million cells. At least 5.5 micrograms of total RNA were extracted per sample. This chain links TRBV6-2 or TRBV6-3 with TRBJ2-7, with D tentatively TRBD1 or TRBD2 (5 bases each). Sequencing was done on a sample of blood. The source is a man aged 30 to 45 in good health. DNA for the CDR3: TGTGCCAGCATCCCAACGGGGCACACCTACGAGCAGTACTTC. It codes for CASIPTGHTYEQYF.